The following is a T cell receptor (beta chain) sequence with its context. The antigen is unknown. The CDR3 is 16 amino acids. J was trimmed by 1 base and V by 5 bases; bases with no gene match: 7. The germline CDR1 and CDR2 sequences are SGHVS and FQNEAQ. This specimen comes from a study of cytomegalovirus exposure and HLA in healthy donors. The PCR contained 60 Vbeta and 13 Jbeta primers. Assay used: immunoSEQ multiplex PCR; TCRdb lists only in-frame clones, some missing. In the table there are 95,000 to 120,000 clones, about 77% of which are singletons. Overall study results and limits: Later findings reportedly placed an Asian-associated ancestry cluster below the approximately 670-donor mean for N-insertions. Cytomegalovirus status was reportedly diagnosed by the classifier with high specificity and sensitivity.

This chain connects TRBV7-8 to TRBJ2-3; TRBD1 matches at 9 bases. The TCR was taken from a woman under 40 in good health and CMV-seropositive. Sequenced sample: PBMCs. DNA for the CDR3: TGTGCCAGCAGCCCACTCCGGGACAGGGGCACAGATACGCAGTATTTT. Translation: CASSPLRDRGTDTQYF.